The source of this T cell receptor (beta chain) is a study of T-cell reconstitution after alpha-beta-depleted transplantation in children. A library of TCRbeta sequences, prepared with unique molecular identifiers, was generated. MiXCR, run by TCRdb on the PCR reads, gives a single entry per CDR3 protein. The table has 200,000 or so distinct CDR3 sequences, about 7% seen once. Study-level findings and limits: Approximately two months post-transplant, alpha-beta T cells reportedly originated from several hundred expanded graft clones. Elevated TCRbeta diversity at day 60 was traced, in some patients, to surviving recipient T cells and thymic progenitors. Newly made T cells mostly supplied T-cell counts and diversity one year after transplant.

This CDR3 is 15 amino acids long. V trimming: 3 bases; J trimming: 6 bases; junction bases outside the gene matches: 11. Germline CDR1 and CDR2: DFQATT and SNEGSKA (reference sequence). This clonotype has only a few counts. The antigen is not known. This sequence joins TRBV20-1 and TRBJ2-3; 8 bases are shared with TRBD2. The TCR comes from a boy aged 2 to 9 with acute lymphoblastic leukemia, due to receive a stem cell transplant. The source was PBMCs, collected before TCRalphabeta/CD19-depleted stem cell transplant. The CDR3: CSASRRGVRSDTQYF. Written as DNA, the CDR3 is TGCAGTGCTAGTCGGCGGGGGGTGCGATCGGATACGCAGTATTTT.